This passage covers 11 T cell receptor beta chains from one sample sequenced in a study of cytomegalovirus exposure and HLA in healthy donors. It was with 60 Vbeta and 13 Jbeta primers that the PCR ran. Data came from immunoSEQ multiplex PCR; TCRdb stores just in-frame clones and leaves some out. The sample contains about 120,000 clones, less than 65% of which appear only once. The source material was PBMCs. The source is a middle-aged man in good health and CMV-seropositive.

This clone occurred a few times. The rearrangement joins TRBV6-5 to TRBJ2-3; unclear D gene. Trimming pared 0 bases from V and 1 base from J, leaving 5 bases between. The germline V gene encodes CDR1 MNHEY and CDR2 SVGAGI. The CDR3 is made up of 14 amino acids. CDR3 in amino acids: CASSYSSRTDTQYF. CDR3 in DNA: TGTGCCAGCAGTTACTCGAGCCGCACAGATACGCAGTATTTT.

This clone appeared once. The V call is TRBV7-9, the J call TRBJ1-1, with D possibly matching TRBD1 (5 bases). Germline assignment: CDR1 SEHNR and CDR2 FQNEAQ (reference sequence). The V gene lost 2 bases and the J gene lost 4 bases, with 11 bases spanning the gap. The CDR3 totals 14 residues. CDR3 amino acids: CASSLLGVGTEAFF. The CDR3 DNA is TGTGCCAGCAGCTTACTAGGGGTCGGCACTGAAGCTTTCTTT. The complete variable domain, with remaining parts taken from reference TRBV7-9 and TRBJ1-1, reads DTGVSQNPRHKITKRGQNVTFRCDPISEHNRLYWYRQTLGQGPEFLTYFQNEAQLEKSRLLSDRFSAERPKGSFSTLEIQRTEQGDSAMYLCASSLLGVGTEAFFGQGTRLTVV.

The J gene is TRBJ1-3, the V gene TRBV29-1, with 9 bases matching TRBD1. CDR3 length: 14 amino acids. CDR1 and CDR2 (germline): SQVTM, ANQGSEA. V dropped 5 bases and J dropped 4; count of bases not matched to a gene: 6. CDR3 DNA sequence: TGCAGCGTTTGGCTGGACAGGGGAGGAAACACCATATATTTT. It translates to CSVWLDRGGNTIYF.

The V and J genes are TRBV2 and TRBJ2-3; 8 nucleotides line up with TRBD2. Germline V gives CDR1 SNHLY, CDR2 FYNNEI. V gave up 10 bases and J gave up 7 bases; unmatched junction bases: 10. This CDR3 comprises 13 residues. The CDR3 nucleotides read TGTGCCAAGGGACTAGTTCTATCGAATACGCAGTATTTT. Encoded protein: CAKGLVLSNTQYF.

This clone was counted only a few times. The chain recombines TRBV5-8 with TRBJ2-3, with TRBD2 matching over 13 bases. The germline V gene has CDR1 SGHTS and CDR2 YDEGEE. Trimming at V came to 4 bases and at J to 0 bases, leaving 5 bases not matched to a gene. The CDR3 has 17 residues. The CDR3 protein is CASSPGLAGVSTDTQYF. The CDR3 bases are TGTGCCAGCAGCCCCGGACTAGCGGGAGTAAGCACAGATACGCAGTATTTT.

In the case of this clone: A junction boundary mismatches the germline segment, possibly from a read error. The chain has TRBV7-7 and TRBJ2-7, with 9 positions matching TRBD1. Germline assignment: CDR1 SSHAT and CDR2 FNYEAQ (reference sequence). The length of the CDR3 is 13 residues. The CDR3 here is CASSLGQGNEQYF. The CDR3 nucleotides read TGTGCTAGCAGCCTCGGACAGGGGAACGAGCAGTACTTC. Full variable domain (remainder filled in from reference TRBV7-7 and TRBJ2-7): GAGVSQSPRYKVTKRGQDVTLRCDPISSHATLYWYQQALGQGPEFLTYFNYEAQPDKSGLPSDRFSAERPEGSISTLTIQRTEQRDSAMYRCASSLGQGNEQYFGPGTRLTVT.

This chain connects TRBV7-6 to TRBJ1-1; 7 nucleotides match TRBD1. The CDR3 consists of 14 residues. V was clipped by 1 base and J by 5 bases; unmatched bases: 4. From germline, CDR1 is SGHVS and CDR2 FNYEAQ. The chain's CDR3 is CASSLEGAWTEAFF. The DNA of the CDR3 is TGTGCCAGCAGCTTAGAGGGGGCGTGGACTGAAGCTTTCTTT.

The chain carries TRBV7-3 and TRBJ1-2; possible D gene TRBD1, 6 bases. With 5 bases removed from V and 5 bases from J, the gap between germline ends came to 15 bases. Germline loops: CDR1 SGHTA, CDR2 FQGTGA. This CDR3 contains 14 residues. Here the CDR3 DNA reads TGTGCCAGCAGCCCCAGGGACACCTCATATGGCTACACCTTC. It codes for CASSPRDTSYGYTF.

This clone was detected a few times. Here the CDR3 DNA reads TGTGCCAGCAGTTCTACGCCACCAGAGACCCAGTACTTC. As protein: CASSSTPPETQYF. The rearrangement uses TRBV2 and TRBJ2-5, with D unclear. Germline CDR1 reads SNHLY; CDR2 reads FYNNEI. The CDR3 has 13 amino acids. V lost 5 bases and J lost 4, with 11 bases in between.

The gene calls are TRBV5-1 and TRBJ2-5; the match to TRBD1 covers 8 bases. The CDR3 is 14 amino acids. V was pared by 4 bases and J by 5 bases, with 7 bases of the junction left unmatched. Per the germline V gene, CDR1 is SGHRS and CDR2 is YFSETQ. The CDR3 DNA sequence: TGCGCCAGCAGCATAGGACAGGGCGGGGAGACCCAGTACTTC. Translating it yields CASSIGQGGETQYF.

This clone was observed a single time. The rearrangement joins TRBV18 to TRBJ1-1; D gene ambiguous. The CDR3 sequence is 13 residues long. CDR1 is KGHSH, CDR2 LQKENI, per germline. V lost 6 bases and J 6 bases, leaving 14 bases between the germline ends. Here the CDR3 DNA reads TGTGCCAGCTCCCCCCTTTCAGGCGCTGAAGCTTTCTTT. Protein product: CASSPLSGAEAFF.